These T cell receptor beta chains were read from a single sample in a study of T cells in Graves' hyperthyroidism and ophthalmopathy. Via MiXCR, TCRdb re-called the multiplex PCR reads, giving one row per CDR3 protein. Counted here are fewer than 450,000 distinct CDR3 sequences, roughly 15% occurring once; the ten biggest clones make up around 20%. Sequenced: blood. All receptors derive from a woman aged 60-70 years with Graves' ophthalmopathy. CDR3s include the opening cysteine and the closing phenylalanine or tryptophan. The D gene is left open where the match is weak. Size values are once, few and many counts, or a class for expanded clones, and some rows have none.

>TRBJ1-1|12|TRBV20-1|NA|many
TGCAGTGCTACGATGACGCGCGGTGAAGCTTTCTTT
CSATMTRGEAFF
>TRBJ1-1|14|TRBV19|TRBD1|NA
TGTGCCAGTAACCCCGGGACAGGGAACACTGAAGCTTTCTTT
CASNPGTGNTEAFF
>TRBJ1-1|15|TRBV29-1|NA|many
TGCAGCGTTGAACTGACAGCAGGTTGGAACACTGAAGCTTTCTTT
CSVELTAGWNTEAFF
>TRBJ2-1|16|TRBV27|TRBD2|NA
TGTGCCAGCAGTTTATGGCTAGCGGGAGGGGCCAATGAGCAGTTCTTC
CASSLWLAGGANEQFF
>TRBJ1-2|13|TRBV20-1|NA|many
TGCAGTGCTAGAGACGTAGGGTTTTATGGCTACACCTTC
CSARDVGFYGYTF
>TRBJ1-2|14|TRBV9|NA|many
TGTGCCAGCAGCGTAGAGAGTTATTCACGCGGCTACACCTTC
CASSVESYSRGYTF
>TRBJ1-6|14|TRBV7-2|NA|NA
TGTGCCAGCGGGGGACTGAACTTTAATTCACCCCTCCACTTT
CASGGLNFNSPLHF
>TRBJ1-3|15|TRBV6-1|NA|NA
TGTGCCAGCAGTGAAAATATCCTCTCTGGAAACACCATATATTTT
CASSENILSGNTIYF
>TRBJ1-1|16|TRBV20-1|NA|many
TGCAGTGCTAGAGATCAGCACCAACCATGGAACACTGAAGCTTTCTTT
CSARDQHQPWNTEAFF
>TRBJ1-1|15|TRBV7-9|NA|NA
TGTGCCAGCAGCGTCTACCCCGACATGAACACTGAAGCTTTCTTT
CASSVYPDMNTEAFF
>TRBJ2-5|14|TRBV5-1|NA|NA
TGCGCCAGCAGCTTAGGACTACCTCGGCAGACCCAGTACTTC
CASSLGLPRQTQYF
>TRBJ2-3|12|TRBV5-4|NA|few
TGTGCCAGCAGCCAGGGACTTGATGCGCAGTATTTT
CASSQGLDAQYF
>TRBJ2-7|17|TRBV11-2|NA|once
TGTGCCAGCAGCTTAACGGCAGCTGACTTGGGCCGCTACGAGCAGTACTTC
CASSLTAADLGRYEQYF
>TRBJ2-3|15|TRBV5-1|TRBD2|NA
TGCGCCAGCAGCCCCCTGGCGGGAGCCACAGATACGCAGTATTTT
CASSPLAGATDTQYF
>TRBJ2-7|16|TRBV4-1|TRBD2|NA
TGCGCCAGCAGCCAAGATCAAGCGGGAGGGTTCTACGAGCAGTACTTC
CASSQDQAGGFYEQYF
>TRBJ2-3|18|TRBV20-1|TRBD2|many
TGCAGTGCGAAATCCCTCACTAGCGGGAGGTCCCTCACAGATACGCAGTATTTT
CSAKSLTSGRSLTDTQYF
>TRBJ2-5|15|TRBV7-9|NA|many
TGTGCCAGCAGCTTTAGCGGCCGTGGTGTTGAGACCCAGTACTTC
CASSFSGRGVETQYF
>TRBJ2-3|15|TRBV4-2|NA|few
TGTGCCAGCAGCCAACTAGAGCGGGGCACAGATACGCAGTATTTT
CASSQLERGTDTQYF
>TRBJ1-2|13|TRBV7-9|NA|NA
TGTGCCAGCAGCCTGGGAGGGACCGATGGCTACACCTTC
CASSLGGTDGYTF
>TRBJ1-1|12|TRBV2|NA|NA
TGTGCCAGCAGGGACCTCTTCGCTGAAGCTTTCTTT
CASRDLFAEAFF
>TRBJ2-1|15|TRBV30|NA|few
TGTGCCTGGAGCACACGGCGGGGCTCCTACAATGAGCAGTTCTTC
CAWSTRRGSYNEQFF
>TRBJ2-5|14|TRBV12-3/TRBV12-4|TRBD1|NA
TGTGCCAGCAGCCATGACAGGGGGCGAGAGACCCAGTACTTC
CASSHDRGRETQYF
>TRBJ2-1|14|TRBV5-1|NA|many
TGCGCCAGCAGCTTGGAAGGGAGGCTCAATGAGCAGTTCTTC
CASSLEGRLNEQFF
>TRBJ1-5|13|TRBV19|NA|few
TGTGCCAGTAGACCAGGAGTCAATCAGCCCCAGCATTTT
CASRPGVNQPQHF
>TRBJ2-7|15|TRBV20-1|TRBD1|NA
TGCAGTGCTAGAGATCCTGGGACAGATTCCTACGAGCAGTACTTC
CSARDPGTDSYEQYF
>TRBJ1-3|15|TRBV7-3|NA|NA
TGTGCCAGCAGCATAAGGGGGAACGGGGTTGACACCATATATTTT
CASSIRGNGVDTIYF
>TRBJ2-3|19|TRBV28|TRBD2|many
TGTGCCAGCAGTCGAACCGAAACACTAGCGGGAGGTTCGCGGGATACGCAGTATTTT
CASSRTETLAGGSRDTQYF
>TRBJ2-1|16|TRBV11-2|TRBD2|NA
TGTGCCAGCAGCTTACCTCGGGCTAGCGGGAGCAATGAGCAGTTCTTC
CASSLPRASGSNEQFF
>TRBJ2-1|15|TRBV12-3/TRBV12-4|NA|NA
TGTGCCAGCAGTTCCTGGACCGGGGCCGACAGTGAGCAGTTCTTC
CASSSWTGADSEQFF